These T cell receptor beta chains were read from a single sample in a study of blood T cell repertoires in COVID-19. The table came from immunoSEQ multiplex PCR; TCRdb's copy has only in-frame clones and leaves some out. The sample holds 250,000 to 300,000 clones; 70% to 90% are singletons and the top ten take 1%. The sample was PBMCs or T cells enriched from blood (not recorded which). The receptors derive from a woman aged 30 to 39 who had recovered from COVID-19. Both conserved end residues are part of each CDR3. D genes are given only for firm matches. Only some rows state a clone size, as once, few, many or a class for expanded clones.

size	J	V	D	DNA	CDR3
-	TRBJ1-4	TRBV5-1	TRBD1	TGCGCCAGCAGCAGGAACAGGGGAGGAGATGAAAAACTGTTTTTT	CASSRNRGGDEKLFF
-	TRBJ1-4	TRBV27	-	TGTGCCAGCAGTGTACAGGGTGATGAAAAACTGTTTTTT	CASSVQGDEKLFF
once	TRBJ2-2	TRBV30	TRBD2	TGTGCCTGGAGTGGGCTAGCGGGGCTGAACACCGGGGAGCTGTTTTTT	CAWSGLAGLNTGELFF
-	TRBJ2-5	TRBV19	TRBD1	TGTGCCAGTCGGGACAGGGGGCCAGAGACCCAGTACTTC	CASRDRGPETQYF
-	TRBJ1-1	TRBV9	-	TGTGCCAGCAGCGTAGTTAGTACAAAAGGGAGGGCTTTCTTT	CASSVVSTKGRAFF
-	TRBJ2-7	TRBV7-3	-	TGTGCCAGCAGCTTAAGCCGGGGGATAGAGCACGAGCAGTACTTC	CASSLSRGIEHEQYF
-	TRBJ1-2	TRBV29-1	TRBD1	TGCAGCGTTTACTTTTTCGGACAGGAGCTGAGGGGCTACACCTTC	CSVYFFGQELRGYTF
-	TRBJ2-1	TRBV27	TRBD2	TGTGCCAGCAGTTTCACCGGGACTAACAATGAGCAGTTCTTC	CASSFTGTNNEQFF
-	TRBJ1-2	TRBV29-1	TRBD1	TGCAGCGTCGTCCCGGGACAGGGTAGATATGGCTACACCTTC	CSVVPGQGRYGYTF
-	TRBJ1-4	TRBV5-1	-	TGCGCCAGCAGCTTTAAAGGGACTACCGAAAAACTGTTTTTT	CASSFKGTTEKLFF